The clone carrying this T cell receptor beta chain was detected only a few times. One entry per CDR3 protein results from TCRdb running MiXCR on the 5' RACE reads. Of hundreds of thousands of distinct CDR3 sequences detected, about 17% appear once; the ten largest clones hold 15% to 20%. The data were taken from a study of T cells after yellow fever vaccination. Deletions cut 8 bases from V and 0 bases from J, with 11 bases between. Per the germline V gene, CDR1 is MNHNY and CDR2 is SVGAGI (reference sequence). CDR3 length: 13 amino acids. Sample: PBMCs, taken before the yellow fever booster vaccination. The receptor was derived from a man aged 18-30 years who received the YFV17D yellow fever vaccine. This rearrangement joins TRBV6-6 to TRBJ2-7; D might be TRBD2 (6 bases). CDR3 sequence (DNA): TGTGCCAGCGTACGGGACTTCTCCTACGAGCAGTACGTC. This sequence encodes CASVRDFSYEQYV.